These 30 T cell receptor beta chains originate from one sample sequenced in a study of T cells in Graves' hyperthyroidism and ophthalmopathy. Researchers amplified the TCR beta CDR3 regions from RNA transcripts. HTBI primers were employed in a first-round RT-PCR of the TCR CDR3. TCRdb itself ran the multiplex PCR reads through MiXCR, one entry per CDR3 protein. The sample gives 350,000 to 400,000 distinct CDR3 sequences, about 18% of which show up once; over 35% is in the top ten. The sequenced material came from blood. The receptors derive from a man aged 18-30 years with Graves' ophthalmopathy.

The chain has TRBV5-8 and TRBJ2-7; TRBD2 aligns across 9 bases. The CDR3 totals 18 residues. In germline, CDR1 is SGHTS, CDR2 YDEGEE. The junction had 20 bases not matched to a gene; V was cut back by 4 bases and J by 6 bases. The DNA for the CDR3 is TGTGCCAGCAGCCCTACTATCTTTAATAGCGGGGGCAGAGGCGAGCAGTACTTC. As protein: CASSPTIFNSGGRGEQYF. The complete variable domain, with remaining parts taken from reference TRBV5-8 and TRBJ2-7, reads EAGVTQSPTHLIKTRGQQATLRCSPISGHTSVYWYQQALGLGLQFLLWYDEGEERNRGNFPPRFSGRQFPNYSSELNVNALELEDSALYLCASSPTIFNSGGRGEQYFGPGTRLTVT.

This clonotype was detected only a few times. J is TRBJ2-6 and V is TRBV6-5; a weak D match, TRBD1 (5 bases). Per the germline V gene, CDR1 is MNHEY and CDR2 is SVGAGI. Trimming cost V 2 bases and J 0 bases, with 8 bases left between them. The CDR3 covers 16 residues. The CDR3 reads CASSYGAFSGANVLTF. CDR3 bases: TGTGCCAGCAGTTACGGGGCCTTCTCTGGGGCCAACGTCCTGACTTTC.

In this sample, this clonotype turned up many times. The chain has TRBV6-1 and TRBJ2-1; D gene unclear. V lost 5 bases to trimming and J lost 6 bases, with 8 bases between them. The CDR3 sequence is 12 residues long. Looked up from germline, CDR1 is MNHNS and CDR2 is SASEGT. The CDR3, as DNA: TGTGCCAGCAGTCCGGACCTCAATGAGCAGTTCTTC. Translation gives CASSPDLNEQFF.

The rearrangement uses TRBV7-2 and TRBJ2-1; either TRBD1 or TRBD2 may fit D (6 bases each). CDR1 is SGHTA and CDR2 is FQGNSA in the germline V gene. This CDR3 spans 15 amino acids. V was clipped by 7 bases and J by 8 bases, with 21 bases between them. CDR3 in amino acids: CASIPWGAGYDEQFF. Written as DNA, the CDR3 is TGTGCCAGCATCCCGTGGGGGGCCGGATACGATGAGCAGTTCTTC. The variable domain in full, completed from reference TRBV7-2 and TRBJ2-1, reads GAGVSQSPSNKVTEKGKDVELRCDPISGHTALYWYRQSLGQGLEFLIYFQGNSAPDKSGLPSDRFSAERTGGSVSTLTIQRTQQEDSAVYLCASIPWGAGYDEQFFGPGTRLTVL.

This clonotype was observed many times. The chain links TRBV11-2 to TRBJ2-3, with D hard to call. With 1 base removed from V and 4 bases from J, the gap between germline ends came to 21 bases. The CDR3 loop spans 18 amino acids. The germline gives CDR1 SGHAT, CDR2 FQNNGV. The CDR3 reads CASSLGRQSGTPPDTQYF. The CDR3 DNA sequence: TGTGCCAGCAGCTTAGGGCGCCAGAGTGGAACCCCACCAGATACGCAGTATTTT.

The chain is built from TRBV29-1 and TRBJ2-7; 8 bases align to TRBD1. The CDR3 length is 13 residues. Germline CDR1 is SQVTM and CDR2 is ANQGSEA. V trimming: 5 bases; J trimming: 6 bases; junction bases outside the gene matches: 9. This chain's CDR3 is CSVFGQGALEQYF. DNA of the CDR3: TGCAGCGTTTTTGGACAGGGTGCCCTCGAGCAGTACTTC.

Many counts were recorded for this clonotype. This chain joins TRBV10-3 and TRBJ2-5; TRBD1 matches 7 bases. Per the germline V gene, CDR1 is ENHRY and CDR2 is SYGVKD. This CDR3 has 13 residues. V lost 10 bases and J lost 2; bases outside the gene matches: 7. The CDR3 bases are TGTGCCACCAGCCCGGGACAGCAAGAGACCCAGTACTTC. It is translated as CATSPGQQETQYF.

This clonotype was picked up many times. The chain combines TRBV5-1 with TRBJ1-6; TRBD1 agrees at 7 bases. Germline V gene data show CDR1 as SGHRS and CDR2 as YFSETQ. V shed 0 bases, J shed 9 bases, and the junction held 9 bases outside the gene matches. The length of the CDR3 is 16 residues. CDR3 residues: CASSLATGITGSPLHF. In nucleotides, the CDR3 is TGCGCCAGCAGCTTGGCGACAGGGATTACGGGTTCACCCCTCCACTTT. The complete variable domain, with remaining parts taken from reference TRBV5-1 and TRBJ1-6, reads KAGVTQTPRYLIKTRGQQVTLSCSPISGHRSVSWYQQTPGQGLQFLFEYFSETQRNKGNFPGRFSGRQFSNSRSEMNVSTLELGDSALYLCASSLATGITGSPLHFGNGTRLTVT.

This clonotype was recorded at least ten times. The chain links TRBV2 to TRBJ2-3; 12 bases agree with TRBD2. The trim removed 4 bases at V and 2 bases at J, leaving 7 bases unmatched. Germline-derived CDR1 and CDR2 are SNHLY and FYNNEI. This CDR3 has 17 residues. CDR3 sequence (DNA): TGTGCCAGCAGTGGACCGACTAGCGGGGGACCCACAGATACGCAGTATTTT. It translates to CASSGPTSGGPTDTQYF.

This clonotype was found many times. J is TRBJ1-4 and V is TRBV18; D uncertain. The V gene lost 1 base and the J gene lost 3 bases, with 6 bases spanning the gap. This CDR3 is built from 14 residues. In germline, CDR1 is KGHSH, CDR2 LQKENI. CDR3 residues: CASSPQGPNEKLFF. In DNA, the CDR3 is TGTGCCAGCTCACCACAGGGCCCTAATGAAAAACTGTTTTTT.

This clonotype was seen many times. This sequence joins TRBV5-1 and TRBJ2-1; D is perhaps TRBD1 (5 bases). V was cut by 0 bases and J by 9 bases, with 13 bases left in between. Looked up from germline, CDR1 is SGHRS and CDR2 is YFSETQ. The CDR3 covers 14 residues. CDR3 amino acids: CASSLEGRDVEQFF. The DNA for the CDR3 is TGCGCCAGCAGCTTGGAGGGGCGAGATGTTGAGCAGTTCTTC. Filled out from reference TRBV5-1 and TRBJ2-1, the complete variable domain reads KAGVTQTPRYLIKTRGQQVTLSCSPISGHRSVSWYQQTPGQGLQFLFEYFSETQRNKGNFPGRFSGRQFSNSRSEMNVSTLELGDSALYLCASSLEGRDVEQFFGPGTRLTVL.

This clonotype was observed a handful of times. V usage is TRBV7-6 and J usage is TRBJ1-5; D is possibly TRBD1 (6 bases). Germline V gene lookup returns CDR1 SGHVS and CDR2 FNYEAQ. Trimming took 0 bases from V and 0 from J, leaving 18 bases between them. There are 19 residues in the CDR3. The CDR3, as DNA: TGTGCCAGCAGCTTAGCGGACAGCCTTGGGATATATAGCAATCAGCCCCAGCATTTT. This gives the protein CASSLADSLGIYSNQPQHF.

Worth noting for this clonotype: Being one base from a much bigger clone, this may be a read error. CDR3 protein: CASSSRGRGADTQYF. CDR3 bases: TGTGCCAGCAGCTCGCGGGGCAGGGGAGCGGATACGCAGTATTTT. The chain recombines TRBV5-6 with TRBJ2-3; D possibly uses TRBD1 or TRBD2 (6 bases each). The germline CDR1 and CDR2 sequences are SGHDT and YYEEEE. The CDR3 contains 15 residues. V shed 3 bases and J shed 6 bases, with 17 bases lying between them. The full variable domain, completed using reference TRBV5-6 and TRBJ2-3, is DAGVTQSPTHLIKTRGQQVTLRCSPKSGHDTVSWYQQALGQGPQFIFQYYEEEERQRGNFPDRFSGHQFPNYSSELNVNALLLGDSALYLCASSSRGRGADTQYFGPGTRLTVL.

Ten or more counts support this clonotype. The chain combines TRBV5-1 with TRBJ1-5, with D possibly being TRBD1 (5 bases). The CDR3 is 14 amino acids. V was pared by 0 bases and J by 6 bases, with 10 bases between. The V gene's germline CDR1 is SGHRS and CDR2 YFSETQ. Written as DNA, the CDR3 is TGCGCCAGCAGCTTGGATCAGGGAGGTCAGCCCCAGCATTTT. This codes for CASSLDQGGQPQHF.

This clonotype was picked up many times. The CDR3 bases are TGTGCCAGCAGCGCCGGGACAGGAGGATACAATGAGCAGTTCTTC. It codes for CASSAGTGGYNEQFF. The rearrangement links TRBV2 to TRBJ2-1; the match to TRBD1 covers 8 bases. The CDR3 is made up of 15 amino acids. Germline values: CDR1 SNHLY, CDR2 FYNNEI. V was pared by 6 bases and J by 4 bases, with 8 bases of the junction left unmatched.

The sample holds many counts of this clonotype. V and J are TRBV12-3 or TRBV12-4 and TRBJ2-1; TRBD1 aligns across 9 bases. The CDR3 is 17 amino acids. The trim removed 4 bases at V and 7 bases at J, leaving 14 bases unmatched. The CDR3 loop is CASSSSLDRGSSNEQFF. Here the CDR3 DNA reads TGTGCCAGCAGTTCGTCCCTCGACAGGGGGAGCAGTAATGAGCAGTTCTTC.

The chain joins TRBV10-3 to TRBJ2-1, with D uncertain. Germline CDR1 and CDR2: ENHRY and SYGVKD. V was pared by 0 bases and J by 9 bases, with 9 bases between. This CDR3 has 13 residues. The CDR3 DNA reads as TGTGCCATCAGTGAGTCCCTGGCCAGTGAGCAGTTCTTC. It encodes CAISESLASEQFF.

The CDR3 bases are TGTGCCAGTAGTCTTATGACGGGGGGGCTAACCAATGAGCAGTTCTTC. The encoded protein is CASSLMTGGLTNEQFF. This rearrangement joins TRBV19 to TRBJ2-1, with 8 bases aligning to TRBD2. CDR1 and CDR2 (germline): LNHDA, SQIVND (reference sequence). V was clipped by 5 bases and J by 6 bases; unmatched bases: 12. The CDR3 extends over 16 amino acids.

CDR3 loop: CATSSRDRGDNEQFF. CDR3 coding DNA: TGTGCCACCAGCAGCCGGGACAGGGGGGACAATGAGCAGTTCTTC. The chain combines TRBV15 with TRBJ2-1, with TRBD1 matching over 11 bases. This CDR3 region has 15 residues. Germline CDR1 reads LNHNV; CDR2 reads YYDKDF (reference sequence). The V gene end was trimmed by 3 bases and the J gene end by 5 bases; junction bases not matched to a gene: 3.

Only a few counts were recorded for this clonotype. The V call is TRBV3-1, the J call TRBJ1-5; no firm D call. Germline V CDR1 and CDR2: LGHDT, YNNKEL (reference sequence). CDR3 length: 17 amino acids. The ends were cut back, 1 base at V and 0 bases at J, with 13 bases in the middle. Here the CDR3 DNA reads TGTGCCAGCAGCCAAGGGCCCCCAGGAATTAGCAATCAGCCCCAGCATTTT. Residues: CASSQGPPGISNQPQHF.

The rearrangement links TRBV7-9 to TRBJ1-1; D remains ambiguous. The V end was cut by 0 bases, the J end by 1 base, with 12 bases between. The CDR3 totals 16 residues. Per germline, CDR1 SEHNR and CDR2 FQNEAQ (reference sequence). The CDR3 sequence: CASSLAPTNWNTEAFF. The CDR3 bases are TGTGCCAGCAGCTTAGCCCCTACCAACTGGAACACTGAAGCTTTCTTT.

Of note for this clonotype: Just one base apart from a much larger clone, this may be a read error. The CDR3 ends on some other residue instead of the conserved phenylalanine or tryptophan, so this is likely a read error. CDR3 coding DNA: TGTGCCAGCAGTTTCCCGGACAGGGAACACACAGATACGCAGTATCTT. It codes for CASSFPDREHTDTQYL. This chain uses TRBV12-3 or TRBV12-4 with TRBJ2-3, with 8 nucleotides matching TRBD1. The CDR3 has 16 amino acids. The ends lost 3 bases at V and 2 bases at J; junction bases unmatched: 7.

The chain couples TRBV9 to TRBJ2-5, with D tentatively TRBD2 (6 bases). Trimming left V 4 bases short and J 2 bases short, with 9 bases between. Per germline, CDR1 SGDLS and CDR2 YYNGEE. This CDR3 comprises 13 residues. The CDR3 loop is CASSSGTQETQYF. CDR3 bases: TGTGCCAGCAGCTCCGGGACTCAAGAGACCCAGTACTTC.

This clonotype was observed many times. The J gene is TRBJ1-2, the V gene TRBV18; 10 positions agree with TRBD1. The CDR3 extends over 13 amino acids. Losses at the gene ends were 3 bases for V and 8 bases for J; bases not matched to a gene: 3. The germline V gene has CDR1 KGHSH and CDR2 LQKENI. The CDR3 DNA reads as TGTGCCAGCTCACCCCCGGACAGGGGGGGCTACACCTTC. Translating gives CASSPPDRGGYTF.

The chain is built from TRBV29-1 and TRBJ2-3; a possible D gene is TRBD1 (5 bases). Germline loops: CDR1 SQVTM, CDR2 ANQGSEA. V lost 6 bases to trimming and J lost 0 bases, with 7 bases between them. The CDR3 extends over 12 amino acids. Written as DNA, the CDR3 is TGCAGCGTCAGGGATAGCACAGATACGCAGTATTTT. Translated, it gives CSVRDSTDTQYF.

This clonotype was detected many times. The chain joins TRBV7-9 to TRBJ2-1; D possibly corresponds to TRBD2 (5 bases). There are 13 residues in the CDR3. Trimming took off 3 bases at V and 8 bases at J, with 11 bases between the two ends. Germline assignment: CDR1 SEHNR and CDR2 FQNEAQ (reference sequence). CDR3 in amino acids: CASSFVGGDEQFF. The CDR3 coding sequence is TGTGCCAGCAGCTTCGTAGGAGGCGATGAGCAGTTCTTC.

This clonotype was recorded many times. The chain carries TRBV3-1 and TRBJ2-2; D is perhaps TRBD1 or TRBD2 (6 bases each). V gave up 7 bases and J gave up 3 bases, with 18 bases separating them. CDR3 length equals 16 residues. Germline V gives CDR1 LGHDT, CDR2 YNNKEL (reference sequence). The CDR3, as DNA: TGTGCCAGCACCCCAGGAGTGGGGGGCTACACCGGGGAGCTGTTTTTT. This codes for CASTPGVGGYTGELFF.

This chain's CDR3 is CASSYTQGAWDEQFF. The CDR3 DNA follows: TGTGCCAGCAGTTACACGCAGGGGGCTTGGGATGAGCAGTTCTTC. The chain joins TRBV6-5 to TRBJ2-1; 8 bases fit TRBD1. The junction had 8 bases not matched to a gene; V was cut back by 2 bases and J by 8 bases. Germline V gene sequence: CDR1 MNHEY, CDR2 SVGAGI. The CDR3 length is 15 residues.

The chain carries TRBV9 and TRBJ2-1, with 9 positions matching TRBD2. Germline V gives CDR1 SGDLS, CDR2 YYNGEE. CDR3 size: 15 residues. J gave up 5 bases and V 5 bases, and 8 bases lay outside the gene matches. CDR3 in amino acids: CASSGGGGANNEQFF. CDR3 nucleotide sequence: TGTGCCAGCAGTGGCGGGGGGGGGGCGAACAATGAGCAGTTCTTC.

This clonotype was detected many times. The chain employs TRBV6-1 and TRBJ1-5; D is ambiguous. The length of the CDR3 is 13 residues. Trimming removed 5 bases from V and 7 bases from J, with 12 bases in between. CDR1 MNHNS and CDR2 SASEGT come from the germline V gene. CDR3 bases: TGTGCCAGCAGTTATGCGAGCGGCCAGCCCCAGCATTTT. As protein: CASSYASGQPQHF.